The 15 T cell receptor beta chains below all came from one sample that was sequenced in a study of esophageal squamous cell carcinoma under preoperative chemotherapy. One entry per CDR3 protein, called by TCRdb with MiXCR from the PCR reads. The sample lists approximately 11,000 distinct CDR3 sequences; roughly 60% were seen once. Time point reported: after preoperative PTX-NDP chemotherapy. This sample was gathered from a patient given preoperative chemotherapy. Receptors were obtained from a human donor with esophageal squamous cell carcinoma. The donor label of this sample is uncertain.

This rearrangement joins TRBV12-3 or TRBV12-4 to TRBJ2-3; D tentatively reads TRBD1 or TRBD2 (5 bases each). The CDR3 is 16 amino acids. Trimming left V 8 bases short and J 2 bases short, with 20 bases between. The CDR3 is CASGEFGGRDTDTQYF. Written as DNA, the CDR3 is TGTGCCAGCGGGGAATTTGGGGGACGCGACACAGATACGCAGTATTTT.

The rearrangement joins TRBV6-1 to TRBJ2-1, with 10 bases that match TRBD1. TRBJ2-5 matches the DNA end more closely, so the J call is doubtful. The CDR3 contains 17 residues. Per germline, CDR1 MNHNS and CDR2 SASEGT. The CDR3 sequence is CASSATGDRGRKETQYF. CDR3 nucleotides: TGTGCCAGCAGTGCGACTGGAGACAGGGGGCGCAAAGAGACCCAGTACTTC.

This clonotype appeared a few times. As DNA, the CDR3 is TGTGCCAGCAGTGCCAGCGGGAGGGCAACCTACAATGAGCAGTTCTTC. This gives the protein CASSASGRATYNEQFF. This chain connects TRBV6-1 to TRBJ2-1; 10 nucleotides line up with TRBD2. The CDR3 covers 16 residues. Trimming removed 4 bases from V and 2 bases from J; junction bases left unmatched: 5. Germline V lookup: CDR1 MNHNS, CDR2 SASEGT.

The rearrangement joins TRBV28 to TRBJ1-5; D call uncertain. Germline V gene data show CDR1 as MDHEN and CDR2 as SYDVKM. The ends were cut back, 7 bases at V and 0 bases at J, with 16 bases in the middle. The CDR3 has 16 amino acids. The CDR3 loop is CASIGWNIYSNQPQHF. As DNA, the CDR3 is TGTGCCAGCATTGGGTGGAATATTTATAGCAATCAGCCCCAGCATTTT.

The chain carries TRBV6-1 and TRBJ1-1; maybe TRBD1 (5 bases). From germline, CDR1 is MNHNS and CDR2 SASEGT. The germline V and J ends were trimmed by 4 bases and 2 bases, with 11 bases remaining between them. The CDR3 has 14 amino acids. The CDR3 reads CASSVAGLNTEAFF. Written as DNA, the CDR3 is TGTGCCAGCAGTGTCGCAGGGCTCAACACTGAAGCTTTCTTT.

The chain uses TRBV5-8 and TRBJ1-6, with no clear D. The CDR3 consists of 14 residues. Germline CDR1 SGHTS, CDR2 YDEGEE. V was clipped by 1 base and J by 6 bases, with 8 bases between them. CDR3 residues: CASSLNLANSPLHF. The DNA for the CDR3 is TGTGCCAGCAGCTTGAACTTGGCTAATTCACCCCTCCACTTT.

This clonotype has just one count. Because it lacks the conserved phenylalanine or tryptophan at the end, this CDR3 is likely a read error. The DNA is omitted, as the CDR3 cannot be located on it reliably, and the CDR3 follows TCRdb's listing. The rearrangement links TRBV16 to TRBJ2-3. Per germline, CDR1 KGHSY and CDR2 FQNENV. The length of the CDR3 is 8 amino acids, counting both ends. CDR3 residues: CRTWFHHV.

This clonotype counts as medium-sized. The gene calls are TRBV6-1 and TRBJ1-4; TRBD1 aligns across 9 bases. CDR1 MNHNS and CDR2 SASEGT come from the germline V gene. The CDR3 covers 15 residues. V was clipped by 5 bases and J by 7 bases; unmatched bases: 8. The CDR3 bases are TGTGCCAGCAGTCTTCACAGGGGGCTGAGTGAAAAACTGTTTTTT. Translated: CASSLHRGLSEKLFF.

The CDR3 region is CASSPYRDSITYEQYF. Written as DNA, the CDR3 is TGTGCCAGCAGCCCCTACCGGGACAGCATTACGTACGAGCAGTACTTC. The J gene is TRBJ2-7, the V gene TRBV7-2, with 7 bases fitting TRBD1. V shed 5 bases and J 4 bases; nucleotides not matched to a gene: 14. The CDR3 totals 16 residues. Looked up from germline, CDR1 is SGHTA and CDR2 is FQGNSA.

With regard to this clonotype: One end of the junction fails to match germline, which may point to a read error. The chain links TRBV7-2 to TRBJ2-5; TRBD2 matches at 7 bases. This CDR3 has 16 residues. In germline, CDR1 is SGHTA, CDR2 FQGNSA. CDR3 sequence: CASSLARVSGGKTLNF. DNA for the CDR3: TGTGCCAGCAGCTTAGCACGTGTCTCGGGGGGTAAGACCCTGAACTTC. The full variable domain, in which reference TRBV7-2 and TRBJ2-5 provide the parts outside the CDR3, is GAGVSQSPSNKVTEKGKDVELRCDPISGHTALYWYRQSLGQGLEFLIYFQGNSAPDKSGLPSDRFSAERTGGSVSTLTIQRTQQEDSAVYLCASSLARVSGGKTLNFGPGTRLLVL.

This clonotype was seen many times. V is TRBV6-1 and J is TRBJ1-2; no clear D. CDR1 is MNHNS, CDR2 SASEGT, per germline. This CDR3 has 13 amino acids. The V end lost 10 bases, the J end lost 4 bases, and 16 bases lay between the germline ends. Written as DNA, the CDR3 is TGTGCCACAGCGGAGGTCCCTACCTATGGCTACACCTTC. This codes for CATAEVPTYGYTF.

By share, this clonotype counts as medium-sized. J is TRBJ2-5 and V is TRBV6-1; D unresolved. Trimming took off 2 bases at V and 1 base at J, with 5 bases between the two ends. Per germline, CDR1 MNHNS and CDR2 SASEGT. This CDR3 is 13 amino acids long. This chain's CDR3 is CASSERPQETQYF. In DNA form, the CDR3 reads TGTGCCAGCAGTGAAAGACCCCAAGAGACCCAGTACTTC.

The chain couples TRBV6-1 to TRBJ2-1, with D perhaps assigned TRBD1 or TRBD2 (6 bases each). The J call is doubtful: the DNA matches TRBJ2-7 better. This CDR3 region has 15 residues. CDR1 MNHNS and CDR2 SASEGT come from the germline V gene. The CDR3 spells CASSELTGAPYEQYF. The CDR3, as DNA: TGTGCCAGCAGTGAACTCACGGGGGCCCCCTACGAGCAGTACTTC.

V and J are TRBV6-1 and TRBJ2-1; either TRBD1 or TRBD2 may supply D (5 bases each). The DNA end is a closer match to TRBJ2-7, so the J assignment may be wrong. The CDR3 spans 14 residues. CDR1 is MNHNS and CDR2 is SASEGT in the germline V gene. The CDR3 protein is CASSGGWGTYEQYF. In DNA form, the CDR3 reads TGTGCCAGCAGTGGGGGGTGGGGAACCTACGAGCAGTACTTC.

The rearrangement joins TRBV12-5 to TRBJ2-3; 8 bases map to TRBD1. V lost 0 bases and J lost 4; bases outside the gene matches: 12. CDR3 size: 18 residues. CDR1 and CDR2 from the germline V gene are LGHNT and FRNRAP. CDR3 nucleotides: TGTGCTAGTGGTTTGGTTCCGAAACAGGGGGTAGACGCAGATACGCAGTATTTT. Translating gives CASGLVPKQGVDADTQYF. The variable domain in full, completed from reference TRBV12-5 and TRBJ2-3, reads DARVTQTPRHKVTEMGQEVTMRCQPILGHNTVFWYRQTMMQGLELLAYFRNRAPLDDSGMPKDRFSAEMPDATLATLKIQPSEPRDSAVYFCASGLVPKQGVDADTQYFGPGTRLTVL.